Presented here are 18 T cell receptor beta chains from one specimen sequenced in a study of post-analysis software for immune sequencing data. General study findings and limits: Patients showed TRBV5-6, TRBV5-1 and TRBV20-1 among roughly 5 TRBV segments more frequent than in controls.

Their specific antigens are unknown. Prepared TCR beta cDNA libraries contained unique molecular identifiers. A single record per CDR3 protein comes from TCRdb applying MiXCR to the PCR reads. The data show about 260,000 distinct CDR3 sequences, roughly a third seen once. The sample taken for sequencing was blood. Receptor source: a girl between 10 and 17 years old with multiple sclerosis.

The chain recombines TRBV25-1 with TRBJ1-5; D call uncertain. This CDR3 has 13 residues. Trimming took off 6 bases at V and 8 bases at J, with 14 bases between the two ends. Germline CDR1 and CDR2: MGHDK and SYGVNS. The CDR3 sequence is CASRDTTAEPQHF. As DNA, the CDR3 is TGTGCCAGCAGGGATACCACTGCAGAGCCCCAGCATTTT.

To note about this clonotype: Possible read error: a much larger clone is one base away. The rearrangement uses TRBV10-1 and TRBJ2-1; the D call may be TRBD1 or TRBD2 (5 bases each). The J call is uncertain, as TRBJ2-7 better fits the DNA end. Germline V gene data show CDR1 as WNHNN and CDR2 as SYGVQD (reference sequence). This CDR3 region has 16 residues. The CDR3 reads CASSEFGTTSYNEQYF. The DNA of the CDR3 is TGCGCCAGCAGTGAGTTCGGGACCACCTCCTACAATGAGCAGTACTTC.

Details on this clonotype: One base away lies a much larger clone, so this may be a sequencing read error. This chain links TRBV28 with TRBJ2-3; tentative D call: TRBD2 (5 bases). Looked up from germline, CDR1 is MDHEN and CDR2 is SYDVKM. Trimming took 5 bases from V and 4 from J, leaving 13 bases between them. CDR3 length: 14 amino acids. Here the CDR3 DNA reads TGTGCCAGCAGTCCCAATCTTAGCGCAGATACGCAGTATTTT. Protein product: CASSPNLSADTQYF.

The chain combines TRBV5-1 with TRBJ2-3; 8 bases agree with TRBD2. The V gene's germline CDR1 is SGHRS and CDR2 YFSETQ. V gave up 3 bases and J gave up 2 bases; unmatched junction bases: 5. The CDR3 runs to 15 residues. The CDR3 here is CASSSIAGPTDTQYF. The CDR3, as DNA: TGCGCCAGCAGCTCTATAGCGGGGCCCACAGATACGCAGTATTTT.

The chain couples TRBV5-1 to TRBJ2-1; TRBD1 or TRBD2 may be the D gene (5 bases each). This CDR3 spans 18 amino acids. Germline CDR1 and CDR2: SGHRS and YFSETQ. Trimming cost V 6 bases and J 4 bases, with 26 bases left between them. The CDR3 region is CASNQSGTQSRAYNEQFF. CDR3 DNA sequence: TGCGCCAGCAACCAGTCTGGGACCCAAAGCCGGGCGTACAATGAGCAGTTCTTC.

In regard to this clonotype: This could be a read error, since a much larger clone is one nucleotide away. The genes are TRBV24-1 and TRBJ1-2; D is undetermined. This CDR3 contains 13 residues. Trimming stripped 7 bases from V and 4 bases from J, with 12 bases between. CDR1 and CDR2 (germline): KGHDR, SFDVKD. CDR3 bases: TGTGCCACCAGGGAGGCCTCCAGCTATGGCTACACCTTC. It specifies CATREASSYGYTF.

In its sample, this clonotype was seen a few times. V is TRBV4-1 and J is TRBJ2-5; 8 bases line up with TRBD1. After removal of 0 bases from V and 5 bases from J, the junction contained 8 bases not matched to a gene. This CDR3 has 16 residues. Germline-derived CDR1 and CDR2 are MGHRA and YSYEKL. Written as DNA, the CDR3 is TGCGCCAGCAGCCAAGAAGGCAGGGGGCGCCGGGAGACCCAGTACTTC. Protein sequence: CASSQEGRGRRETQYF.

In this sample, this clonotype turned up a few times. The chain recombines TRBV5-1 with TRBJ1-4, with no clear D. This CDR3 has 17 residues. V lost 4 bases, J lost 8 bases, and 24 bases lay in between. Per germline, CDR1 SGHRS and CDR2 YFSETQ. CDR3 protein: CASSHDVGALLEEKLFF. CDR3 bases: TGCGCCAGCAGCCATGACGTTGGCGCCCTCCTCGAAGAAAAACTGTTTTTT.

The genes are TRBV12-3 or TRBV12-4 and TRBJ2-7, with 9 bases aligning to TRBD1. The J segment lost 1 base and the V segment lost 5 bases, leaving 6 bases of the junction unmatched. CDR3 length equals 15 residues. The CDR3: CASSPSGTGSYEQYF. CDR3 DNA sequence: TGTGCCAGCAGTCCATCCGGGACAGGGTCCTACGAGCAGTACTTC.

The chain carries TRBV20-1 and TRBJ2-1; 8 bases map to TRBD2. Trimming took 3 bases from V and 9 from J; bases not matched to a gene: 13. Germline CDR1 DFQATT, CDR2 SNEGSKA (reference sequence). The CDR3 extends over 15 amino acids. The CDR3 nucleotides are TGCAGTGCTAGTCCTTCCGCGACTAGCGTTGGTGAGCAGTTCTTC. Protein: CSASPSATSVGEQFF.

This clonotype showed up many times. The chain is built from TRBV28 and TRBJ1-5; D unresolved. V lost 4 bases and J 1 base, leaving 8 bases between the germline ends. This CDR3 contains 14 residues. Looked up from germline, CDR1 is MDHEN and CDR2 is SYDVKM. The CDR3 nucleotides are TGTGCCAGCAGTTCAGCGCCCAGCAATCAGCCCCAGCATTTT. Translation gives CASSSAPSNQPQHF.

Points on this clonotype: A single base separates this from a much larger clone, so it may be a read error. The chain uses TRBV2 and TRBJ2-3; possibly TRBD1 or TRBD2 for D (7 bases each). The CDR3 loop spans 14 amino acids. CDR1 is SNHLY and CDR2 is FYNNEI in the germline V gene. With 11 bases removed from V and 5 bases from J, the gap between germline ends came to 20 bases. CDR3 amino acids: CAGLTGRGRDTQYF. CDR3 DNA sequence: TGTGCCGGCTTGACAGGGAGGGGAAGAGATACGCAGTATTTT.

This clonotype was found many times. The rearrangement joins TRBV28 to TRBJ2-5; a possible D gene is TRBD2 (6 bases). Germline lookup yields CDR1 MDHEN and CDR2 SYDVKM. Trimming left V 2 bases short and J 5 bases short, with 15 bases between. The CDR3 has 15 residues. The CDR3 loop reads CASSLPQEGFETQYF. The CDR3 DNA reads as TGTGCCAGCAGTTTACCCCAGGAGGGGTTTGAGACCCAGTACTTC.

This clonotype appeared many times. V usage is TRBV28 and J usage is TRBJ2-7; TRBD1 matches 7 bases. CDR1 is MDHEN and CDR2 is SYDVKM in the germline V gene. The CDR3 runs 12 residues. The J segment lost 6 bases and the V segment lost 5 bases, leaving 4 bases of the junction unmatched. CDR3 DNA sequence: TGTGCCAGCAGTCGAGGGGGCGGCGAGCAGTACTTC. Protein product: CASSRGGGEQYF.

Concerning this clonotype: Being one base from a much bigger clone, this may be a read error. This rearrangement joins TRBV20-1 to TRBJ1-1; 7 nucleotides align to TRBD1. The V gene's germline CDR1 is DFQATT and CDR2 SNEGSKA (reference sequence). This CDR3 has 13 residues. The CDR3 spells CSAVGTANTQAFF. The DNA of the CDR3 is TGCAGTGCTGTCGGGACAGCGAACACTCAAGCTTTCTTT.

The chain joins TRBV15 to TRBJ2-7, with D perhaps given as TRBD1 or TRBD2 (6 bases each). The DNA end is a closer match to TRBJ2-5, so the J assignment may be wrong. The germline CDR1 and CDR2 sequences are LNHNV and YYDKDF (reference sequence). CDR3 length: 14 amino acids. The CDR3 nucleotides read TGTGCCACCAGCAGAGTTCGGGGGCCGGAGACCCAGTACTTC. It specifies CATSRVRGPETQYF.

This clonotype was detected many times. V usage is TRBV10-3 and J usage is TRBJ2-3; TRBD1 or TRBD2 may be the D gene (5 bases each). CDR1 is ENHRY and CDR2 is SYGVKD in the germline V gene. This CDR3 is built from 15 residues. V was cut by 2 bases and J by 1 base, with 10 bases left in between. CDR3 sequence reads: CAISERGRGTDTQYF. CDR3 nucleotides: TGTGCCATCAGTGAGAGGGGACGGGGCACAGATACGCAGTATTTT.

This clonotype was recorded at least ten times. The CDR3 coding sequence is TGTGCCAGCAGTGGGTGGAGGGGAGATTCACCCCTCCACTTT. Encoded protein: CASSGWRGDSPLHF. The chain couples TRBV28 to TRBJ1-6, with TRBD1 as a possible D gene (5 bases). CDR3 length equals 14 residues. V gave up 5 bases and J gave up 8 bases, with 13 bases separating them. Germline values: CDR1 MDHEN, CDR2 SYDVKM.